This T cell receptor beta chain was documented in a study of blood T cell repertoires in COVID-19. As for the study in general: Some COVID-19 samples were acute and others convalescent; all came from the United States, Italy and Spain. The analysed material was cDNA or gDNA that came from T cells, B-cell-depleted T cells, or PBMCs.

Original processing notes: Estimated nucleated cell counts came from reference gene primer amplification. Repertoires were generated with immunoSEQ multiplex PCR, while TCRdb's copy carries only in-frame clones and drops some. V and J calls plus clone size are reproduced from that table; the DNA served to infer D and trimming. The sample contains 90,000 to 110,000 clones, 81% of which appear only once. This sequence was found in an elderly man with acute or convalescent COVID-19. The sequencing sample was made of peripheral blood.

In DNA, the CDR3 is TGTGCCAGCAGCTTAGCGCTACCCTACAATGAGCAGTTCTTC. This translates into CASSLALPYNEQFF. This chain links TRBV7-9 with TRBJ2-1, with D uncertain. Germline CDR1 SEHNR, CDR2 FQNEAQ (reference sequence). The V end was cut by 0 bases, the J end by 2 bases, with 5 bases between. CDR3 size: 14 residues.